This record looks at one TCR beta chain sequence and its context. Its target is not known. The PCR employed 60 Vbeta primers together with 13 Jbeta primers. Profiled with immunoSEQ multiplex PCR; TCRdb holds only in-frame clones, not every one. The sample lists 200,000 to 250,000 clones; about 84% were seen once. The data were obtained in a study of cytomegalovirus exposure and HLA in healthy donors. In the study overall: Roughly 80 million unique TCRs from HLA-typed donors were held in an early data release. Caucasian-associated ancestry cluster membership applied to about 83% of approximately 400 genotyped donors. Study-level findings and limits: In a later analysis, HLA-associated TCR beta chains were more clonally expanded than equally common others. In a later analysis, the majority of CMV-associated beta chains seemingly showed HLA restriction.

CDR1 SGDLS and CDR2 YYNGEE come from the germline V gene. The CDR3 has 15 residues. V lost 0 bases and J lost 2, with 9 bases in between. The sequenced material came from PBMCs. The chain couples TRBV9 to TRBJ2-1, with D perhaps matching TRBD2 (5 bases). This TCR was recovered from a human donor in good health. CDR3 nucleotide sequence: TGTGCCAGCAGCGTAGACCAGACTACCTACAATGAGCAGTTCTTC. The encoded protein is CASSVDQTTYNEQFF.